This T cell receptor (beta chain) stems from a study of T-cell memory formation after mild COVID-19. General study findings and limits: Whether day 37 second-wave clones are SARS-CoV-2-specific was not confirmed. The study found balanced CD4/CD8 in clones contracting day 15 to 85 and a CD4+ lean in later expanders. Contracting CD8+ clones were enriched in EMRA, CD4+ mainly in CM and EM.

This clonotype occurred a few times. The target antigen is unknown. Germline values: CDR1 SQVTM, CDR2 ANQGSEA. V lost 7 bases to trimming and J lost 4 bases, with 11 bases between them. The CDR3 has 11 residues. TCRdb reanalysed the 5' RACE reads using MiXCR and keeps one entry per CDR3 protein. The data show just over 350,000 distinct CDR3 sequences, with approximately 15% seen just once and around a fifth held by the top ten. Sequencing was done on a sample of PBMCs or a T cell subset sorted from them (not recorded which). The V gene is TRBV29-1, the J gene TRBJ2-7; either TRBD1 or TRBD2 may supply D (5 bases each). The sequence derives from a man aged 18-30 years who had mild COVID-19 (a few samples of this study predate the infection). Cell type and time point are not known. CDR3 bases: TGCAGCGCGACCGAGGGGTACGAGCAGTACTTC. It yields the protein CSATEGYEQYF.